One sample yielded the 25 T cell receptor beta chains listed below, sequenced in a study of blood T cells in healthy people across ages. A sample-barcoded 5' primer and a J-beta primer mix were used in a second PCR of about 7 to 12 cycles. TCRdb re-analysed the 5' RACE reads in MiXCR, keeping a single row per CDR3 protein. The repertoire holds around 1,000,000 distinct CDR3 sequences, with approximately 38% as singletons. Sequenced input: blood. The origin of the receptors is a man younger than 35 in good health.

DNA for the CDR3: TGCGCCAGCAGCCAAGACCCCGCTCCATTTCAGCCCCAGCATTTT. Protein sequence: CASSQDPAPFQPQHF. The chain joins TRBV4-3 to TRBJ1-5; D unclear. This CDR3 is built from 15 residues. The V gene lost 0 bases and the J gene lost 6 bases, with 12 bases spanning the gap. CDR1 LGHNA and CDR2 YSLEER come from the germline V gene.

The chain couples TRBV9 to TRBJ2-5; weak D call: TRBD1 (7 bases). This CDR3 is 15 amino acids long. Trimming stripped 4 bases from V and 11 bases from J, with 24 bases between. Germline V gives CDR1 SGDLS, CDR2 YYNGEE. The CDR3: CASSIRGGTANEQYF. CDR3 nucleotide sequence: TGTGCCAGCAGCATACGAGGCGGGACAGCCAATGAGCAGTACTTC. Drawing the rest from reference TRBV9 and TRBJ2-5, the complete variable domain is DSGVTQTPKHLITATGQRVTLRCSPRSGDLSVYWYQQSLDQGLQFLIQYYNGEERAKGNILERFSAQQFPDLHSELNLSSLELGDSALYFCASSIRGGTANEQYFGPGTRLLVL.

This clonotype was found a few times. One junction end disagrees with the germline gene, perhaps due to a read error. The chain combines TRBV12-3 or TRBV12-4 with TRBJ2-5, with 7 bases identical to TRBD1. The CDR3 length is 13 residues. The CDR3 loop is CASSLTGRETQYF. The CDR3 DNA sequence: TGCGCCAGCAGCTTGACAGGGCGCGAGACCCAGTACTTC.

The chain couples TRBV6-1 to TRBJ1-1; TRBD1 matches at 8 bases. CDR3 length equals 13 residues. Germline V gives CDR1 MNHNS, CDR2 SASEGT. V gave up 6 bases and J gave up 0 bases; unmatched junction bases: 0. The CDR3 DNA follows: TGTGCCAGCAGGGACAGGGTGAACACTGAAGCTTTCTTT. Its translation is CASRDRVNTEAFF.

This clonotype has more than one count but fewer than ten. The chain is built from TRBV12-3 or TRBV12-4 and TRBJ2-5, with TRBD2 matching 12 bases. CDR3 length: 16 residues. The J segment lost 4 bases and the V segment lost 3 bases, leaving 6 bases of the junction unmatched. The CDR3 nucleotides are TGTGCCAGCAGTTTTAGCCTAGCGGGGGGGACAGAGACCCAGTACTTC. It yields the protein CASSFSLAGGTETQYF.

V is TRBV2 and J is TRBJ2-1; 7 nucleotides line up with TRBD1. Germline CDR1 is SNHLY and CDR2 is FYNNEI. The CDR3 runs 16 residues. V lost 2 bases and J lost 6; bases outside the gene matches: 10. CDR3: CASSEIDRVNSNEQFF. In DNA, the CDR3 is TGTGCCAGCAGTGAAATAGACAGGGTAAATAGCAATGAGCAGTTCTTC. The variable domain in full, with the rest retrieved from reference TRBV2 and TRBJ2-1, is EPEVTQTPSHQVTQMGQEVILRCVPISNHLYFYWYRQILGQKVEFLVSFYNNEISEKSEIFDDQFSVERPDGSNFTLKIRSTKLEDSAMYFCASSEIDRVNSNEQFFGPGTRLTVL.

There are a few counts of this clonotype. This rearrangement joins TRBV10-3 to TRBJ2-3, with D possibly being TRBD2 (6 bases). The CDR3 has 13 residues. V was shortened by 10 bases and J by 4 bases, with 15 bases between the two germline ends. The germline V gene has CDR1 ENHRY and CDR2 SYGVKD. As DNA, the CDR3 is TGTGCCACCCTTGAGGGGAGGCCAGATACGCAGTATTTT. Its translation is CATLEGRPDTQYF.

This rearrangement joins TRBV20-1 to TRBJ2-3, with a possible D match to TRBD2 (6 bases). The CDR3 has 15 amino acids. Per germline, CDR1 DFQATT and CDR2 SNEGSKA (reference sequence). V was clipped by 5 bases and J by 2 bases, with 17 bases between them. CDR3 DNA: TGCAGTGCTCCCCGGGACTTCCCGTTCACAGATACGCAGTATTTT. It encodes CSAPRDFPFTDTQYF.

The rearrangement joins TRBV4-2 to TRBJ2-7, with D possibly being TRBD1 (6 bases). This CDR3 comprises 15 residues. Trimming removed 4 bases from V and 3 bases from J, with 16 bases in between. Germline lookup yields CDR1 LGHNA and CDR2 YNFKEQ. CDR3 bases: TGTGCCAGCAGCCTGTTCCAGGGGTACCTCTACGAGCAGTACTTC. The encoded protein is CASSLFQGYLYEQYF.

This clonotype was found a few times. CDR3 loop: CASRVQAGSYGYTF. For the CDR3, the DNA is TGTGCCAGCAGGGTGCAGGCGGGGAGCTATGGCTACACCTTC. The genes are TRBV6-2 or TRBV6-3 and TRBJ1-2, with D uncertain. Trimming cost V 6 bases and J 4 bases, with 15 bases left between them. This CDR3 region has 14 residues. In germline, CDR1 is MNHEY, CDR2 SVGEGT.

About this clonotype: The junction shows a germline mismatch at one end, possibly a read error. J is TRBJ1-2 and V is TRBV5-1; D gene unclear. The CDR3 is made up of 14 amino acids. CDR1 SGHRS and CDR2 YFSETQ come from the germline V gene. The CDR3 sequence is CASSPPDGNYGCTF. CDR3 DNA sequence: TGCGCCAGCAGCCCCCCGGACGGGAATTATGGCTGCACCTTC.

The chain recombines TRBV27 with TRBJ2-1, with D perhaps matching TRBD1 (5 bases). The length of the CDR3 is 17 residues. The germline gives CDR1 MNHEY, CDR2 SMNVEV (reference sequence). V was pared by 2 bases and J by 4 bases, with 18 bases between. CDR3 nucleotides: TGTGCCAGCAGTTTACGAAAGGGCACCAGGGAATACAATGAGCAGTTCTTC. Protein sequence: CASSLRKGTREYNEQFF.

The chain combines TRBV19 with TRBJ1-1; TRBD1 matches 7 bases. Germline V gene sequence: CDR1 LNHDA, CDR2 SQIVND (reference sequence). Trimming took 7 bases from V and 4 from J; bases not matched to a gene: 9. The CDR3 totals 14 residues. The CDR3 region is CASTLTGEGTEAFF. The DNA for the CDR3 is TGTGCCAGTACTTTAACAGGGGAAGGCACTGAAGCTTTCTTT.

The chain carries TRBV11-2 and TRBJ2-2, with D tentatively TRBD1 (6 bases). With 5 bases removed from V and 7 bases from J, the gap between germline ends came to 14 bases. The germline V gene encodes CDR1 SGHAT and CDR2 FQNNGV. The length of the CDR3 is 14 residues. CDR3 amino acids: CASSAYRVGGELFF. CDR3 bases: TGTGCCAGCAGCGCCTACAGGGTTGGCGGGGAGCTGTTTTTT. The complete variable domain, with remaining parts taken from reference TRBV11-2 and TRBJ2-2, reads EAGVAQSPRYKIIEKRQSVAFWCNPISGHATLYWYQQILGQGPKLLIQFQNNGVVDDSQLPKDRFSAERLKGVDSTLKIQPAKLEDSAVYLCASSAYRVGGELFFGEGSRLTVL.

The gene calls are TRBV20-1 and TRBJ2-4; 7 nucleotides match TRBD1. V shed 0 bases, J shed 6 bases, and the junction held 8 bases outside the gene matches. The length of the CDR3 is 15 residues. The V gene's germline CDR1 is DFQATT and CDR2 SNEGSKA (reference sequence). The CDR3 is CSARDLIGDRNIQYF. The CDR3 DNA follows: TGCAGTGCTAGAGATTTAATTGGGGACAGAAACATTCAGTACTTC.

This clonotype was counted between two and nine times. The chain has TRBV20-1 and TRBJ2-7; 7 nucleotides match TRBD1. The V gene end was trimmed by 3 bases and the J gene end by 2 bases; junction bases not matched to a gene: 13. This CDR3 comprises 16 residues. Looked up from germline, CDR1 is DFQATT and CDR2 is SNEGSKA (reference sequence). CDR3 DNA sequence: TGCAGTGCTAGGACAGGGCGGTTAAATAAGCCCTACGAGCAGTACTTC. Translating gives CSARTGRLNKPYEQYF.

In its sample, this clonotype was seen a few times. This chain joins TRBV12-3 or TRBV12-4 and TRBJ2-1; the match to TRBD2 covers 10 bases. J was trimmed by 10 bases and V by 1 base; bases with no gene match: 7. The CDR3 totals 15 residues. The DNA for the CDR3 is TGTGCCAGCAGTTTAGGTGGGCTAGCGGGGGACGAGCAGTTCTTC. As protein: CASSLGGLAGDEQFF.

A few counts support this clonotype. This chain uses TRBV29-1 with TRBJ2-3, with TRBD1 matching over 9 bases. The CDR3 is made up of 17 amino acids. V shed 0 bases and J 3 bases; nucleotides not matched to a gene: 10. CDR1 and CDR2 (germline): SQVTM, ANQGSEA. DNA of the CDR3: TGCAGCGTTGAAGATCGTGTTGGGACAGGGCTGACAGATACGCAGTATTTT. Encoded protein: CSVEDRVGTGLTDTQYF.

CDR3 sequence: CASSHDGEQGRQPQHF. In nucleotides, the CDR3 is TGTGCCAGCAGTCATGACGGGGAACAGGGACGGCAGCCCCAGCATTTT. The chain employs TRBV6-6 and TRBJ1-5, with D maybe TRBD1 (6 bases). Per germline, CDR1 MNHNY and CDR2 SVGAGI (reference sequence). The V gene lost 5 bases and the J gene lost 7 bases, with 21 bases spanning the gap. The CDR3 covers 16 residues.

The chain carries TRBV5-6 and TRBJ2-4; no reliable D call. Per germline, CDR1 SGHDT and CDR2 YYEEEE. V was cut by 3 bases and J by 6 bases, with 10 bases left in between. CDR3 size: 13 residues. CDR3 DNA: TGTGCCAGCAGCTGGGCCCTAGGAAACATTCAGTACTTC. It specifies CASSWALGNIQYF.

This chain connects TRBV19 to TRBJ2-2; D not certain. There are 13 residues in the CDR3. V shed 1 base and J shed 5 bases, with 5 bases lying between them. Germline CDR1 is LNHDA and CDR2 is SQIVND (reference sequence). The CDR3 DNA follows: TGTGCCAGTAGTATAGGGGGAACCGGGGAGCTGTTTTTT. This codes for CASSIGGTGELFF.

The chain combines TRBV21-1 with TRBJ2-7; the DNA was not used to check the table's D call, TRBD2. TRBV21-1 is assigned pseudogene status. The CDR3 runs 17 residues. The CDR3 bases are TGTGCCAGCAGCAAAGGCAACCGGGGCTCGAAAGGCTACGAGCAGTACTTC. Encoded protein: CASSKGNRGSKGYEQYF.

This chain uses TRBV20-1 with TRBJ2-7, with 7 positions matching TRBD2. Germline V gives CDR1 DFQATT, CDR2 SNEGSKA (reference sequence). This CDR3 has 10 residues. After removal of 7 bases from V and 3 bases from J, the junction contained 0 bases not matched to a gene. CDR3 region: CSVAGYEQYF. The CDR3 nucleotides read TGCAGTGTAGCGGGCTACGAGCAGTACTTC.

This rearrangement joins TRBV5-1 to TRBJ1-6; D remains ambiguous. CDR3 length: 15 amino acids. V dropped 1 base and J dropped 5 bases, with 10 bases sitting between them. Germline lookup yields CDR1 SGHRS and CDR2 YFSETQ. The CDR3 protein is CASSLSGSDNSPLHF. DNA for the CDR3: TGCGCCAGCAGCTTGTCTGGCAGTGATAATTCACCCCTCCACTTT. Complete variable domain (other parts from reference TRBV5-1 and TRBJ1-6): KAGVTQTPRYLIKTRGQQVTLSCSPISGHRSVSWYQQTPGQGLQFLFEYFSETQRNKGNFPGRFSGRQFSNSRSEMNVSTLELGDSALYLCASSLSGSDNSPLHFGNGTRLTVT.

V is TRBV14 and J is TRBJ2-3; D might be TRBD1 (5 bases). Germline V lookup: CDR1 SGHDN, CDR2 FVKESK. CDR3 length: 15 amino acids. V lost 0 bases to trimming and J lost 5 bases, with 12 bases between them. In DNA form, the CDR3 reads TGTGCCAGCAGCCAAGAGATAGGGGATGTAGATACGCAGTATTTT. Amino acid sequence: CASSQEIGDVDTQYF.